The 11 T cell receptor beta chains below come from one sample, sequenced in a study of T cells expressing NK-cell markers. Reanalyzing the 5' RACE reads, TCRdb keeps one entry per CDR3 protein, without DNA. This sample contains under 200,000 distinct CDR3 sequences. Material: blood T cells: a sorted CD56 or NKG2C T cell subset, CD4+ or CD8+ T cells, or bulk PBMC T cells (not recorded which). The receptor set was obtained from a woman between 18 and 75 years old in good health.

This chain joins TRBV5-1 and TRBJ2-5; TCRdb returns TRBD2, unconfirmable since there is no DNA. This CDR3 is built from 16 residues. The V gene's germline CDR1 is SGHRS and CDR2 YFSETQ. The CDR3 region is CASSLVRLAKQETQYF.

The genes are TRBV12-3 or TRBV12-4 and TRBJ1-5; TCRdb returns TRBD1, unconfirmable since there is no DNA. CDR3 length: 14 amino acids. The chain's CDR3 is CASSPTAPGQPQHF.

The rearrangement joins TRBV5-1 to TRBJ1-4; TCRdb designates TRBD1, a call that cannot be tested without DNA. This CDR3 has 18 amino acids. CDR1 and CDR2 from the germline V gene are SGHRS and YFSETQ. CDR3: CASSQGQGATGAGEKLFF.

The genes are TRBV5-1 and TRBJ2-7; TCRdb proposes TRBD1, but this gene call is untestable without DNA. The CDR3 covers 15 residues. Germline CDR1 reads SGHRS; CDR2 reads YFSETQ. CDR3 sequence reads: CASSLDGGRGYEQYF.

This chain links TRBV20-1 with TRBJ2-7; absent DNA, TCRdb's TRBD1 call cannot be checked. CDR3 length: 15 amino acids. Looked up from germline, CDR1 is DFQATT and CDR2 is SNEGSKA (reference sequence). The CDR3 loop reads CSATSQGGWKDEQYF.

The chain is built from TRBV10-3 and TRBJ2-3. The CDR3 consists of 16 residues. Germline values: CDR1 ENHRY, CDR2 SYGVKD. CDR3 loop: CAISESGGARTDTQYF.

The chain joins TRBV5-5 to TRBJ1-2; the D gene TCRdb calls, TRBD1, cannot be checked with no DNA. The CDR3 length is 12 residues. Germline V gives CDR1 SGHKS, CDR2 YYEKEE (reference sequence). This CDR3 is CASSLDPRRGTF. Filled out from reference TRBV5-5 and TRBJ1-2, the complete variable domain reads DAGVTQSPTHLIKTRGQQVTLRCSPISGHKSVSWYQQVLGQGPQFIFQYYEKEERGRGNFPDRFSARQFPNYSSELNVNALLLGDSALYLCASSLDPRRGTFGSGTRLTVV.

The chain uses TRBV5-1 and TRBJ1-2; TCRdb names TRBD1, which stays unverified in the absence of DNA. Germline-derived CDR1 and CDR2 are SGHRS and YFSETQ. The CDR3 totals 15 residues. The CDR3 reads CASSPDGAGGYGYTF.

The chain uses TRBV25-1 and TRBJ1-5; the TCRdb call, TRBD1, lacks DNA for checking. Germline V CDR1 and CDR2: MGHDK, SYGVNS. The CDR3 has 15 residues. The CDR3 loop is CASSDPGQGDQPQHF.

The gene calls are TRBV6-2 or TRBV6-3 and TRBJ2-3; TCRdb proposes TRBD1, but this gene call is untestable without DNA. The CDR3 has 17 amino acids. Germline lookup yields CDR1 MNHEY and CDR2 SVGEGT. CDR3 sequence: CASSYSPSGTGGDTQYF.

The chain employs TRBV20-1 and TRBJ2-3. The length of the CDR3 is 12 residues. Germline V CDR1 and CDR2: DFQATT, SNEGSKA (reference sequence). The CDR3 here is CSAPTLRDTQYF.